This T cell receptor beta chain was sequenced for a study of blood T cell repertoires in COVID-19. Study-level background: The United States, Italy and Spain supplied acute and convalescent COVID-19 samples. Sources were T cells, B-cell-depleted T cells, or PBMCs; the material itself was cDNA or gDNA.

Sequencing used immunoSEQ multiplex PCR; TCRdb keeps in-frame clones, though not all of them. The sample carries about 240,000 clones, approximately 85% recorded once. CDR1 and CDR2 (germline): SGHTA, FQGNSA. This CDR3 is 16 amino acids long. With 1 base removed from V and 6 bases from J, the gap between germline ends came to 17 bases. The genes are TRBV7-2 and TRBJ2-3, with a possible D match to TRBD1 (7 bases). The specimen was peripheral blood. This receptor was obtained from a woman aged 55-75 years with active or convalescent COVID-19. For the CDR3, the DNA is TGTGCCAGCAGCTTAGACGTCGGCAGGGGGGCGGATACGCAGTATTTT. This codes for CASSLDVGRGADTQYF.